This TCR beta chain was documented in a study of T cells after yellow fever vaccination. Trimming at V came to 0 bases and at J to 4 bases, leaving 17 bases not matched to a gene. The V gene's germline CDR1 is LGHNA and CDR2 YSLEER. The CDR3 runs 20 residues. There are a few counts of this clonotype. A single record per CDR3 protein comes from TCRdb applying MiXCR to the 5' RACE reads. This table holds around 140,000 distinct CDR3 sequences, less than 9.5% found once. The TCR comes from a man under 40 who received the YFV17D yellow fever vaccine. Sequencing used CD4+ T cells sorted from PBMCs, obtained 5 days after the yellow fever booster vaccination. The chain joins TRBV4-3 to TRBJ2-3; 9 bases align to TRBD2. CDR3 sequence: CASSQDLGGREGQKADTQYF. For the CDR3, the DNA is TGCGCCAGCAGCCAAGATCTGGGGGGGCGGGAGGGCCAAAAAGCAGATACGCAGTATTTT.